The subject of this entry is one TCR beta chain. Its specificity is unknown. The sample originates from a study of T cell repertoires in cytomegalovirus infection. Study background: Matching HLA type, along with CMV infection, was indicated by public TCR beta signatures. General observations from the study: There were HLA-C-restricted CMV-specific TCR beta clonotypes dominating the ex vivo response. Frequencies of public TCR beta families were cumulated, and this identified carriers of CMV plus the relevant HLA.

Germline CDR1 is MNHNY and CDR2 is SVGAGI (reference sequence). The V gene lost 6 bases and the J gene lost 3 bases, with 8 bases spanning the gap. CDR3 length: 12 amino acids. TCRdb independently ran MiXCR on the reads; one entry per CDR3 protein. The sample holds 300,000 or so distinct CDR3 sequences, roughly a quarter seen once. The sample was PBMCs. The origin of this receptor is a human donor in good health (CMV status not recorded). Some clones in this sample may be carry-over from other donors' samples. The gene calls are TRBV6-6 and TRBJ1-1; D is ambiguous. The CDR3 DNA is TGTGCCAGCAGGGATTACTACACTGAAGCTTTCTTT. Translation: CASRDYYTEAFF.